These T cell receptor beta chains were read from a single sample in a study of blood T cell repertoires in COVID-19. The data were produced by immunoSEQ multiplex PCR, yet TCRdb's version contains in-frame clones alone and is incomplete. The sample includes tens of thousands of clones, over 90% of them seen just once. The sequenced sample consisted of peripheral blood. All receptors derive from a man in his fifties or sixties with acute or convalescent COVID-19. Both conserved end residues are part of each CDR3. D genes are given only for firm matches. Clone size is not always given. Where it is, it says once, few, many or a class for expanded clones.

CDR3nt: TGTGCCAGCAGCCGAACCGCCCCGGGACAGGATGGTGAAAAACTGTTTTTT
CDR3aa: CASSRTAPGQDGEKLFF
abundance: NA
v_gene: TRBV6-6
j_gene: TRBJ1-4
d_gene: TRBD1

CDR3nt: TGTGCCAGCAGCGGGCTAGCGGGGATCAATGAGCAGTTCTTC
CDR3aa: CASSGLAGINEQFF
abundance: NA
v_gene: TRBV7-2
j_gene: TRBJ2-1
d_gene: TRBD2

CDR3nt: TGTGCCAGCAGCCAGGGAGGGTGGGCGATGACTGAAGCTTTCTTT
CDR3aa: CASSQGGWAMTEAFF
abundance: NA
v_gene: TRBV14
j_gene: TRBJ1-1
d_gene: NA

CDR3nt: TGTGCCAGTAGTATAGACACAGGCAGGATGGGAAAACTGTTTTTT
CDR3aa: CASSIDTGRMGKLFF
abundance: NA
v_gene: TRBV19
j_gene: TRBJ1-4
d_gene: NA

CDR3nt: TGTGCCAGCAGTGAAGCTGGCGGACAGGCTGGAAGGTATGGCTACACCTTC
CDR3aa: CASSEAGGQAGRYGYTF
abundance: once
v_gene: TRBV6-1
j_gene: TRBJ1-2
d_gene: TRBD1

CDR3nt: TGTGCCAGCAGCTTGCCTCACACCGGGGAGCTGTTTTTT
CDR3aa: CASSLPHTGELFF
abundance: NA
v_gene: TRBV5-6
j_gene: TRBJ2-2
d_gene: NA

CDR3nt: TGCGCCAGCAGCTTGGAAGCTGGTAATGAAAAACTGTTTTTT
CDR3aa: CASSLEAGNEKLFF
abundance: NA
v_gene: TRBV5-1
j_gene: TRBJ1-4
d_gene: NA

CDR3nt: TGTGCCAGTAGTACCGGGTGGGATCCGGGGGACACTGAAGCTTTCTTT
CDR3aa: CASSTGWDPGDTEAFF
abundance: NA
v_gene: TRBV19
j_gene: TRBJ1-1
d_gene: NA

CDR3nt: TGTGCCAGCAGCTTAGGCAGGGGACCAGTGGATACGCAGTATTTT
CDR3aa: CASSLGRGPVDTQYF
abundance: NA
v_gene: TRBV11-3
j_gene: TRBJ2-3
d_gene: NA

CDR3nt: TGCGCCAGCAGGAAGCGAGCGGGAGGGGGGACAGATACGCAGTATTTT
CDR3aa: CASRKRAGGGTDTQYF
abundance: NA
v_gene: TRBV5-1
j_gene: TRBJ2-3
d_gene: TRBD2

CDR3nt: TGTGCCAGCAGCAAAGAGGGGCCTTTACTAGCGGGAATGAATGAGCAGTTCTTC
CDR3aa: CASSKEGPLLAGMNEQFF
abundance: NA
v_gene: TRBV21-1
j_gene: TRBJ2-1
d_gene: NA

CDR3nt: TGTGCCAGTAGAACCCGGACAGACCACTCGAACTATGGCTACACCTTC
CDR3aa: CASRTRTDHSNYGYTF
abundance: NA
v_gene: TRBV19
j_gene: TRBJ1-2
d_gene: NA

CDR3nt: TGTGCCAGCAGTTTTAGACAGACTAATGAAAAACTGTTTTTT
CDR3aa: CASSFRQTNEKLFF
abundance: once
v_gene: TRBV6-5
j_gene: TRBJ1-4
d_gene: NA

CDR3nt: TGTGCTAGTGGTTTGGAGCTAGCGGGACCCACAGATACGCAGTATTTT
CDR3aa: CASGLELAGPTDTQYF
abundance: NA
v_gene: TRBV12-5
j_gene: TRBJ2-3
d_gene: TRBD2

CDR3nt: TGTGCCAGCAGCGGCACCGGGACAGGGTCGGGGGGCTACACCTTC
CDR3aa: CASSGTGTGSGGYTF
abundance: NA
v_gene: TRBV5-4
j_gene: TRBJ1-2
d_gene: TRBD1

CDR3nt: TGCGCCAGCAGCTTGGGGAGCGGGAACATCAGGGAGCAGTTCTTC
CDR3aa: CASSLGSGNIREQFF
abundance: NA
v_gene: TRBV5-1
j_gene: TRBJ2-1
d_gene: TRBD2

CDR3nt: TGTGCCTGGAGGGGGACTAGCTCTGGGGCCAACGTCCTGACTTTC
CDR3aa: CAWRGTSSGANVLTF
abundance: NA
v_gene: TRBV30
j_gene: TRBJ2-6
d_gene: TRBD2

CDR3nt: TGTGCCAGCAGCTTCCAGGGGAGCTCTGGAAACACCATATATTTT
CDR3aa: CASSFQGSSGNTIYF
abundance: NA
v_gene: TRBV11-3
j_gene: TRBJ1-3
d_gene: NA

CDR3nt: TGTGCCAGCAGACTTGGACAGGGCAACACTGAAGCTTTCTTT
CDR3aa: CASRLGQGNTEAFF
abundance: NA
v_gene: TRBV6-5
j_gene: TRBJ1-1
d_gene: TRBD1

CDR3nt: TGTGCCAGCAGCGCCTTATTTTCCCAGGGAACATATAGCAATCAGCCCCAGCATTTT
CDR3aa: CASSALFSQGTYSNQPQHF
abundance: NA
v_gene: TRBV2
j_gene: TRBJ1-5
d_gene: NA

CDR3nt: TGTGCCAGTAGTCTCCAGGGGGCCCGCTCTGGGGCCAACGTCCTGACTTTC
CDR3aa: CASSLQGARSGANVLTF
abundance: few
v_gene: TRBV19
j_gene: TRBJ2-6
d_gene: TRBD1

CDR3nt: TGTGCCAGCAGCCTGGGGAAGCTAGCGGGAGGTACAGATACGCAGTATTTT
CDR3aa: CASSLGKLAGGTDTQYF
abundance: NA
v_gene: TRBV7-2
j_gene: TRBJ2-3
d_gene: TRBD2

CDR3nt: TGTGCCAGCACAGCGGGTAGCGGGCAAGAGACCCAGTACTTC
CDR3aa: CASTAGSGQETQYF
abundance: NA
v_gene: TRBV6-5
j_gene: TRBJ2-5
d_gene: TRBD2

CDR3nt: TGTGCCAGCAGTTCGATAACTAGCACAGATACGCAGTATTTT
CDR3aa: CASSSITSTDTQYF
abundance: NA
v_gene: TRBV25-1
j_gene: TRBJ2-3
d_gene: NA

CDR3nt: TGTGCCAGCACTAAAACTAGCGGGAGGTTCTCCTACAATGAGCAGTTCTTC
CDR3aa: CASTKTSGRFSYNEQFF
abundance: NA
v_gene: TRBV28
j_gene: TRBJ2-1
d_gene: TRBD2

CDR3nt: TGTGCCACCAGCAGGACAGGCGCCCTGCATTTT
CDR3aa: CATSRTGALHF
abundance: NA
v_gene: TRBV15
j_gene: TRBJ1-5
d_gene: NA

CDR3nt: TGTGCCAGCAGCTCACGAGGGGGGCTCGGACTAGCGGGATCGGAGGCAGATACGCAGTATTTT
CDR3aa: CASSSRGGLGLAGSEADTQYF
abundance: NA
v_gene: TRBV7-6
j_gene: TRBJ2-3
d_gene: TRBD2

CDR3nt: TGTGCCAGCAGTTCTCCGGCGGGGACAGGGGCCAATGAGCAGTTCTTC
CDR3aa: CASSSPAGTGANEQFF
abundance: NA
v_gene: TRBV6-5
j_gene: TRBJ2-1
d_gene: TRBD1

CDR3nt: TGTGCCAGCAGGCGGGGGTCAGTCTTCCAAGAGACCCAGTACTTC
CDR3aa: CASRRGSVFQETQYF
abundance: NA
v_gene: TRBV6-5
j_gene: TRBJ2-5
d_gene: TRBD2

CDR3nt: TGTGCCAGTAGCCTGAACAGGGGGCAGAGGGAAAAACTGTTTTTT
CDR3aa: CASSLNRGQREKLFF
abundance: NA
v_gene: TRBV19
j_gene: TRBJ1-4
d_gene: TRBD1

CDR3nt: TGCGCCAGCAGGGGACGCGCGCGGGGCGGGGAGCTGTTTTTT
CDR3aa: CASRGRARGGELFF
abundance: NA
v_gene: TRBV10-2
j_gene: TRBJ2-2
d_gene: NA

CDR3nt: TGCGCCAGCAGTGAGTTCGTCACCGGGGAGCTGTTTTTT
CDR3aa: CASSEFVTGELFF
abundance: NA
v_gene: TRBV10-2
j_gene: TRBJ2-2
d_gene: NA

CDR3nt: TGCAGCGTTGAAGATCGAATGGGGACAGGTACGCAGTATTTT
CDR3aa: CSVEDRMGTGTQYF
abundance: NA
v_gene: TRBV29-1
j_gene: TRBJ2-3
d_gene: TRBD1

CDR3nt: TGTGCCACCAGTGCGAACGGGGGGGTGAACACTGAAGCTTTCTTT
CDR3aa: CATSANGGVNTEAFF
abundance: NA
v_gene: TRBV24-1
j_gene: TRBJ1-1
d_gene: NA

CDR3nt: TGTGCCAGCAGCTTCGGGGGTGCCGCCCTAACAAGGCAGTACTTC
CDR3aa: CASSFGGAALTRQYF
abundance: NA
v_gene: TRBV7-9
j_gene: TRBJ2-7
d_gene: NA

CDR3nt: TGTGCCAGCAGCTTAGAGGGACGCGGGGGAAACTATGGCTACACCTTC
CDR3aa: CASSLEGRGGNYGYTF
abundance: few
v_gene: TRBV11-3
j_gene: TRBJ1-2
d_gene: NA

CDR3nt: TGTGCTAGTGGTTCCCCCTGGGGTGAGGGCTCTGGAAACACCATATATTTT
CDR3aa: CASGSPWGEGSGNTIYF
abundance: NA
v_gene: TRBV12-5
j_gene: TRBJ1-3
d_gene: NA

CDR3nt: TGTGCCATCAGTGTCCAAGGGCGGGACACTGAAGCTTTCTTT
CDR3aa: CAISVQGRDTEAFF
abundance: NA
v_gene: TRBV10-3
j_gene: TRBJ1-1
d_gene: NA

CDR3nt: TGTGCCAGCAGCCCAAAACGCACCGGGTCCAGGGCTGAAGCTTTCTTT
CDR3aa: CASSPKRTGSRAEAFF
abundance: NA
v_gene: TRBV5-4
j_gene: TRBJ1-1
d_gene: NA

CDR3nt: TGCGCCAGCAGCCCGGCGGCTAGCGGGAGTTCCGAGCAGTACTTC
CDR3aa: CASSPAASGSSEQYF
abundance: NA
v_gene: TRBV4-3
j_gene: TRBJ2-7
d_gene: TRBD2

CDR3nt: TGCGCCAGCAGCCAAGGTCTGTTGGGGCGGAAGGTCACTGAAGCTTTCTTT
CDR3aa: CASSQGLLGRKVTEAFF
abundance: NA
v_gene: TRBV4-1
j_gene: TRBJ1-1
d_gene: NA

CDR3nt: TGCAGCGTTGGGGGAGGGCGCAATGAGCAGTTCTTC
CDR3aa: CSVGGGRNEQFF
abundance: NA
v_gene: TRBV29-1
j_gene: TRBJ2-1
d_gene: TRBD2

CDR3nt: TGCGCCAGCAGCTTAGGGGCAGCGCGATCACTTTATAATTCACCCCTCCACTTT
CDR3aa: CASSLGAARSLYNSPLHF
abundance: NA
v_gene: TRBV4-1
j_gene: TRBJ1-6
d_gene: NA

CDR3nt: TGTGCCTGGGGGCTGGGGGGAACGGAGGAGACCCAGTACTTC
CDR3aa: CAWGLGGTEETQYF
abundance: NA
v_gene: TRBV30
j_gene: TRBJ2-5
d_gene: NA

CDR3nt: TGTGCCAGCAGTCCGATGGGGCCAACTAATGAAAAACTGTTTTTT
CDR3aa: CASSPMGPTNEKLFF
abundance: NA
v_gene: TRBV6-5
j_gene: TRBJ1-4
d_gene: NA

CDR3nt: TGTGCCTGGACCGTAGACTCAACAGGGAATGGCTACACCTTC
CDR3aa: CAWTVDSTGNGYTF
abundance: NA
v_gene: TRBV30
j_gene: TRBJ1-2
d_gene: NA

CDR3nt: TGTGCCAGTAGTATTGAGGGACAGGGCGGCAATCAGCCCCAGCATTTT
CDR3aa: CASSIEGQGGNQPQHF
abundance: NA
v_gene: TRBV19
j_gene: TRBJ1-5
d_gene: TRBD1

CDR3nt: TGTGCCAGCAGTTTACAGGGTGGGGGGGGTTCACCCCTCCACTTT
CDR3aa: CASSLQGGGGSPLHF
abundance: NA
v_gene: TRBV2
j_gene: TRBJ1-6
d_gene: NA

CDR3nt: TGCGCCAGCAGCAGAACTAGCGGCAATGAGCAGTTCTTC
CDR3aa: CASSRTSGNEQFF
abundance: NA
v_gene: TRBV5-1
j_gene: TRBJ2-1
d_gene: TRBD2

CDR3nt: TGCGCCAGCAGCTTGGCTAGCGGGGACCCCTACGAGCAGTACTTC
CDR3aa: CASSLASGDPYEQYF
abundance: NA
v_gene: TRBV5-1
j_gene: TRBJ2-7
d_gene: TRBD2

CDR3nt: TGTGCCAGCAGCCAAGAGGGACAGACTGAAGCTTTCTTT
CDR3aa: CASSQEGQTEAFF
abundance: few
v_gene: TRBV3-1/TRBV3-2
j_gene: TRBJ1-1
d_gene: TRBD1

CDR3nt: TGTGCCAGCAGGACAGGGGCCAATGAGCAGTTCTTC
CDR3aa: CASRTGANEQFF
abundance: NA
v_gene: TRBV27
j_gene: TRBJ2-1
d_gene: TRBD1

CDR3nt: TGCGCCAGCAGCGCTTCTTCCTCATCGGGACAGGGACGCCACGAGCAGTACTTC
CDR3aa: CASSASSSSGQGRHEQYF
abundance: NA
v_gene: TRBV23-1
j_gene: TRBJ2-7
d_gene: TRBD1